This record covers a single TCR beta chain. The CDR3 covers 18 residues. Per the germline V gene, CDR1 is SGHVS and CDR2 is FQNEAQ. The V end lost 2 bases, the J end lost 0 bases, and 19 bases lay between the germline ends. CD4+ cells were split into CD45RA+ naive and CD45RA-negative memory subsets. This sample was taken from a study of shared clonotypes between healthy human individuals. Profiled with immunoSEQ multiplex PCR; TCRdb holds only in-frame clones, not every one. The sample consists of about 2.4 million clones, under 95% of them appearing once. Sequenced material: naive CD4+ T cells from PBMCs. Subset here: CD45RA+ positively selected. The chain carries TRBV7-8 and TRBJ1-2, with D possibly TRBD1 on 5 matching bases. This sequence was found in a man aged 18 to 35 in good health. Some clones in this sample may be carry-over from other donors' samples. The CDR3 reads CASSLSGGLKLANYGYTF. The CDR3 region has the DNA TGTGCCAGCAGCTTATCCGGGGGACTGAAGTTAGCTAACTATGGCTACACCTTC.